This T cell receptor (beta chain) appears in the sequencing data of a study of CD8 T cells in Susac syndrome. The V and J ends lost 3 bases and 5 bases, in that order; junction bases with no gene match: 6. The germline V gene encodes CDR1 MNHEY and CDR2 SMNVEV (reference sequence). There are 16 residues in the CDR3. An input of roughly 0.5 to 1 ug of RNA was subjected to reverse transcription using random hexamers. Amplification of TCR beta CDR3 used immunoSEQ multiplex PCR across 54 Vbeta and 13 Jbeta. TCRdb re-analysed the immunoSEQ multiplex PCR reads in MiXCR, keeping a single row per CDR3 protein. The table shows 95,000 to 150,000 distinct CDR3 sequences, with about 93% occurring only once. Sequencing targeted TCR beta in T cells from blood (CD8+ and CD4+). Controls were age- and sex-matched healthy donors. TEMRA cells were enriched by FACS, and CD4+ and CD8+ T cells were negatively isolated.

This receptor was obtained from a human donor in good health. Sequencing was done on a sample of CD4+ T cells from PBMCs. The chain employs TRBV27 and TRBJ2-3; 12 bases map to TRBD1. The CDR3 nucleotides are TGTGCCAGCAGTTTTTCCGGGACAGGGGGCATAGATACGCAGTATTTT. Amino acids: CASSFSGTGGIDTQYF.